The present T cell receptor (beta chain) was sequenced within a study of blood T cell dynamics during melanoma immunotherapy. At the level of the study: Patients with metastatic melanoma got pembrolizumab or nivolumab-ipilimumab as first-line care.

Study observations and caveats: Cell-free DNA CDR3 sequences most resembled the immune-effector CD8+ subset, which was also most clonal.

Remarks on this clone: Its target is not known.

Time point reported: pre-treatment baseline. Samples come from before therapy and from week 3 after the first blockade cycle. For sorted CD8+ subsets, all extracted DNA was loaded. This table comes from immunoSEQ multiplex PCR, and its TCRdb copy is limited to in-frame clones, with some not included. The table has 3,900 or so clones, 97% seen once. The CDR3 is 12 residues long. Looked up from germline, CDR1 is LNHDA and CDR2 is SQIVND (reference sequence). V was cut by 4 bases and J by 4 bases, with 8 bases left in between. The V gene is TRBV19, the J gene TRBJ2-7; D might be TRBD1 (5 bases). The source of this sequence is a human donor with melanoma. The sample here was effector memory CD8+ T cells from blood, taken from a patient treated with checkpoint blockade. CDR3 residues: CASSSAGYEQYF. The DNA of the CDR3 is TGTGCCAGTAGTAGCGCAGGGTACGAGCAGTACTTC.